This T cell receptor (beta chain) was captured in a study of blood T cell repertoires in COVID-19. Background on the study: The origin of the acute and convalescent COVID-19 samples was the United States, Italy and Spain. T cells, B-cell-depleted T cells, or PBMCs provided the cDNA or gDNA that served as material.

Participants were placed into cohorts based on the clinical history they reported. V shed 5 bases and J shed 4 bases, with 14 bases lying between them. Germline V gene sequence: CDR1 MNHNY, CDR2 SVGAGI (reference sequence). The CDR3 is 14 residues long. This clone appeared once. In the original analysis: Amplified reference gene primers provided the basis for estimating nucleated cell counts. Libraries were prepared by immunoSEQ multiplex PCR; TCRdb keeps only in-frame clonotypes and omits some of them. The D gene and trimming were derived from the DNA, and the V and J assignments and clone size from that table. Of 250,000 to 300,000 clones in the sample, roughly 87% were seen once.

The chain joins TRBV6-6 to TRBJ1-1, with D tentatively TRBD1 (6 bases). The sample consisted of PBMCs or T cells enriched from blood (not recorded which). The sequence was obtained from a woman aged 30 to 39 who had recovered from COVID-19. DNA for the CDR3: TGTGCCAGCAGTCCCAGGGGCGGTGGCACTGAAGCTTTCTTT. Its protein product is CASSPRGGGTEAFF.